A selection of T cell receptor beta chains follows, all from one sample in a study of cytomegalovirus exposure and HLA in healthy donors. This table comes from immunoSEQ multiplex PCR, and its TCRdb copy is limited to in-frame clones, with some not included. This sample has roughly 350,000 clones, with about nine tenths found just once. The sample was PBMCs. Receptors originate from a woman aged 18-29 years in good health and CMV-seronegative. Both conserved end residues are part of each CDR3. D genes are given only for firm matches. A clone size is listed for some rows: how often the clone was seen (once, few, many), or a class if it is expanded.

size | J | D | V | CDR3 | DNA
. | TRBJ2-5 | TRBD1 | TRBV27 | CASSLFPGQARETQYF | TGTGCCAGCAGTTTATTCCCGGGACAGGCTCGGGAGACCCAGTACTTC
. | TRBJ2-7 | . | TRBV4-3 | CASSQAGSGPGEQYF | TGCGCCAGCAGCCAAGCGGGGAGCGGACCCGGGGAGCAGTACTTC
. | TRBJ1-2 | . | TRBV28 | CASSLFRANYGYTF | TGTGCCAGCAGTTTATTCAGGGCGAACTATGGCTACACCTTC
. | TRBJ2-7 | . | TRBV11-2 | CASSIALMGGYYEQYF | TGTGCCAGCAGCATAGCCCTCATGGGGGGATACTACGAGCAGTACTTC
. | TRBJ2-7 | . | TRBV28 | CASSLSAEGSYEQYF | TGTGCCAGCAGTTTATCAGCGGAGGGTTCCTACGAGCAGTACTTC
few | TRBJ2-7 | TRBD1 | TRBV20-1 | CSAVRGLEQYF | TGCAGTGCTGTCAGGGGGCTCGAGCAGTACTTC
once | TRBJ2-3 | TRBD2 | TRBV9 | CASSVAGGTNTQYF | TGTGCCAGCAGCGTTGCGGGAGGGACAAATACGCAGTATTTT
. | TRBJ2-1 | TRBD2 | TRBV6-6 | CASSSSGGSYNEQFF | TGTGCCAGCAGCTCTAGCGGCGGCTCCTACAATGAGCAGTTCTTC
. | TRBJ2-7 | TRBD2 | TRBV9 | CASSPRGDREGREQYF | TGTGCCAGCAGCCCCCGAGGAGACCGGGAGGGCCGCGAGCAGTACTTC
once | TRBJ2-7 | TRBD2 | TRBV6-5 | CASSVTSGRAYEQYF | TGTGCCAGCAGTGTGACTAGCGGGAGGGCCTACGAGCAGTACTTC
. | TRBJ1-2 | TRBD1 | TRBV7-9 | CASSSGQGAHGYTF | TGTGCCAGCAGCTCCGGACAGGGGGCGCATGGCTACACCTTC
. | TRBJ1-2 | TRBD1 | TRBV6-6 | CASRPRTGWAYGYTF | TGTGCCAGCCGACCCCGGACAGGGTGGGCCTATGGCTACACCTTC
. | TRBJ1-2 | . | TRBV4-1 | CASSQDEEADNYGYTF | TGCGCCAGCAGCCAAGATGAGGAGGCTGACAACTATGGCTACACCTTC
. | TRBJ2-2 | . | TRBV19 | CASSIEGGGTGELFF | TGTGCCAGTAGTATTGAGGGAGGGGGCACCGGGGAGCTGTTTTTT
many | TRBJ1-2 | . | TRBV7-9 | CASSISRGMINYGYTF | TGTGCCAGCAGCATCTCACGGGGGATGATAAACTATGGCTACACCTTC
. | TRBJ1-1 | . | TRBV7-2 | CASSPDMAWTEAFF | TGTGCCAGCAGCCCGGACATGGCGTGGACTGAAGCTTTCTTT
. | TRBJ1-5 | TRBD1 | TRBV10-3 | CAISGDRAGNQPQHF | TGTGCCATCAGCGGGGACAGGGCGGGAAATCAGCCCCAGCATTTT
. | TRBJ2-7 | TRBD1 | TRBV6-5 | CASFAGQGNEQYF | TGTGCCAGCTTCGCGGGACAGGGAAACGAGCAGTACTTC
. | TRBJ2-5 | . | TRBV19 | CASSRTVYQETQYF | TGTGCCAGTAGCAGGACTGTGTACCAAGAGACCCAGTACTTC
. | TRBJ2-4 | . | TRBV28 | CASSPRTESGAKNIQYF | TGTGCCAGCAGTCCGCGGACTGAGAGTGGGGCCAAAAACATTCAGTACTTC
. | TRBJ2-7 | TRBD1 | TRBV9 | CASSLSAGDSLTGQYF | TGTGCCAGCAGCCTCTCCGCCGGGGACAGTCTAACGGGGCAGTACTTC
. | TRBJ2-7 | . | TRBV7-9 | CASSSPPYF | TGTGCCAGCAGCTCCCCTCCTTACTTC
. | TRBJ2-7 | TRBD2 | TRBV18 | CASSPGLAGDAEQYF | TGTGCCAGCTCACCGGGACTAGCGGGAGATGCCGAGCAGTACTTC
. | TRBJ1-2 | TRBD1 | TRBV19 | CASSLGTGPYTF | TGTGCCAGTAGTCTTGGGACAGGACCCTACACCTTC
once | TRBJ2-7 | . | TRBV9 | CASSPGTLGSYEQYF | TGTGCCAGCAGCCCAGGGACACTGGGGTCCTACGAGCAGTACTTC
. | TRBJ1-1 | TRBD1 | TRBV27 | CASSLVGQINTEAFF | TGTGCCAGCAGTTTAGTGGGACAGATAAACACTGAAGCTTTCTTT
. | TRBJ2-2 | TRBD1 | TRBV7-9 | CAGSLTGEFTGELFF | TGTGCCGGGAGTTTGACAGGGGAGTTCACCGGGGAGCTGTTTTTT
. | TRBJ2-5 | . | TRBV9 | CASSPRTGEETQYF | TGTGCCAGCAGCCCTCGGACTGGTGAAGAGACCCAGTACTTC
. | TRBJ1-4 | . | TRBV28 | CASSLEEKLFF | TGTGCCAGCAGTTTGGAGGAAAAACTGTTTTTT
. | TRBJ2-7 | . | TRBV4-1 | CASSRAPDREGSYEQYF | TGCGCCAGCAGCCGCGCCCCGGACAGGGAGGGCTCCTACGAGCAGTACTTC
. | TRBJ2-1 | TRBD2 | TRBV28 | CASGGEDEQFF | TGTGCCAGCGGGGGGGAAGATGAGCAGTTCTTC
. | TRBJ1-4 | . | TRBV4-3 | CASSQESPRRISNEKLFF | TGCGCCAGCAGCCAAGAGAGTCCTCGGAGGATATCTAATGAAAAACTGTTTTTT
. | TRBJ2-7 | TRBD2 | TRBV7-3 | CASSLRPTSGSGEQYF | TGTGCCAGCAGCTTAAGACCCACTAGCGGGAGTGGGGAGCAGTACTTC
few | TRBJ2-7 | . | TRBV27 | CASSPKGLELSYEQYF | TGTGCCAGCAGCCCCAAGGGACTCGAGCTCTCCTACGAGCAGTACTTC
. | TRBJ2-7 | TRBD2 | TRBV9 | CASSVGGSASEQYF | TGTGCCAGCAGCGTTGGCGGGAGCGCTTCCGAGCAGTACTTC
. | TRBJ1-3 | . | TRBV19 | CASSPAGSGNTIYF | TGTGCCAGTAGTCCGGCAGGCTCTGGAAACACCATATATTTT
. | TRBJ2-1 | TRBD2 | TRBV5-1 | CASRRSGSSYNEQFF | TGCGCCAGCAGAAGGAGCGGGAGCTCCTACAATGAGCAGTTCTTC
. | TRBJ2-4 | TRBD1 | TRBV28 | CAGGQGGNIQYF | TGTGCCGGCGGACAGGGAGGTAACATTCAGTACTTC
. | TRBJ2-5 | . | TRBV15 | CATSRDRGWETQYF | TGTGCCACCAGCAGAGATCGGGGGTGGGAGACCCAGTACTTC
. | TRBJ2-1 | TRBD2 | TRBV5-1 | CASSLAGGSGFF | TGCGCCAGCAGCTTGGCCGGGGGGTCGGGGTTCTTC
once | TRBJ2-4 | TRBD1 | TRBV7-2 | CASSLWGQQNIQYF | TGTGCCAGCAGCTTGTGGGGACAGCAAAACATTCAGTACTTC
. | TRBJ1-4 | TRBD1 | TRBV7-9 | CASSSDRGREKLFF | TGTGCCAGCAGCTCGGACAGGGGGCGAGAAAAACTGTTTTTT
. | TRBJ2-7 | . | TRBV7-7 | CASSPSEGHPGEQYF | TGTGCTAGCAGCCCCAGTGAGGGTCACCCGGGCGAGCAGTACTTC
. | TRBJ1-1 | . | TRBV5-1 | CASSGGQNTEAFF | TGCGCCAGCAGCGGGGGCCAGAACACTGAAGCTTTCTTT
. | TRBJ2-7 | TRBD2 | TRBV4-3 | CASSPEPPGLAGASEQYF | TGCGCCAGCAGCCCCGAGCCCCCGGGACTAGCGGGAGCGTCCGAGCAGTACTTC
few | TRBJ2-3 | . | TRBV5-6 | CASSLANTDTQYF | TGTGCCAGCAGCTTGGCTAACACAGATACGCAGTATTTT